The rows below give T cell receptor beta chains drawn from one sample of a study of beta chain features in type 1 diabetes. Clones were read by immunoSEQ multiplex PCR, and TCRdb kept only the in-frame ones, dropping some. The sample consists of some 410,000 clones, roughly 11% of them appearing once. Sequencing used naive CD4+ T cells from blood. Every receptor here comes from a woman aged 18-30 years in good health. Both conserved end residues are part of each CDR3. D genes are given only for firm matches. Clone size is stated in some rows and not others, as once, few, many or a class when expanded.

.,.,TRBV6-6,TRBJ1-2,TGTGCCAGCAGTCAGGGTTTGCAGGGCTACACCTTC,CASSQGLQGYTF
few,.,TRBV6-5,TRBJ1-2,TGTGCCAGCAGTCCAGGGAGGACAGTTTATGGCTACACCTTC,CASSPGRTVYGYTF
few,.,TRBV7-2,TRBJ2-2,TGTGCCAGCAGCTCCGGAGGGACCAACGCCGGGGAGCTGTTTTTT,CASSSGGTNAGELFF
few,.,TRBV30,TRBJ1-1,TGTGCCTGGAGTGTAAAATTGAACACTGAAGCTTTCTTT,CAWSVKLNTEAFF
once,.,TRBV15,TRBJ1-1,TGTGCCACCAGCAGGCTACAGGGCCTCGCTTTCTTT,CATSRLQGLAFF
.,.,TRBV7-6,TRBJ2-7,TGTGCCAGCAGCATGGGCGACACAGGTGTAGGCTACGAGCAGTACTTC,CASSMGDTGVGYEQYF
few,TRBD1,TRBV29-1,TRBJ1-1,TGCAGCGTCCTGACAGGGGTCGGAGACACTGAAGCTTTCTTT,CSVLTGVGDTEAFF
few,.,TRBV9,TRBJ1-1,TGTGCCAGCAGCGTAAATCCCAACACCGCGAGTGAAGCTTTCTTT,CASSVNPNTASEAFF
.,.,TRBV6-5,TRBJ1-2,TGTGCCAGCAGTTACTCTCAGGGATTCTATGGCTACACCTTC,CASSYSQGFYGYTF
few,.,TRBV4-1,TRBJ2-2,TGCGCCAGCAGCCATATGGGGGACACCGGGGAGCTGTTTTTT,CASSHMGDTGELFF
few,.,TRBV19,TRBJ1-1,TGTGCCAGTAGGTCGTCAGGGACTGAAGCTTTCTTT,CASRSSGTEAFF
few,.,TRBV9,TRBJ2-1,TGTGCCAGCAGCGTAGCTCATAGCGCTTCCTACAATGAGCAGTTCTTC,CASSVAHSASYNEQFF
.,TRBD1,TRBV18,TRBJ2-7,TGTGCCAGCTCACCAGTAATACTCGGACAGGGGACGGACGAGCAGTACTTC,CASSPVILGQGTDEQYF
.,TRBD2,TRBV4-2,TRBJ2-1,TGTGCCAGCAGCAGGACCTATAGCGGGGGAAGCTCCTACAATGAGCAGTTCTTC,CASSRTYSGGSSYNEQFF
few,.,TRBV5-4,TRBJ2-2,TGTGCCAGCAGCCCTCCAAACACCGGGGAGCTGTTTTTT,CASSPPNTGELFF
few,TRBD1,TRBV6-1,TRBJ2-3,TGTGCCAGCAGTGGGTGGACAGGGGGCGCAGATACGCAGTATTTT,CASSGWTGGADTQYF
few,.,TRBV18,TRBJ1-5,TGTGCCAGCTCACCAGAACAGACAAATCAGCCCCAGCATTTT,CASSPEQTNQPQHF
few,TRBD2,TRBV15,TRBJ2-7,TGTGCCACCAGCTTCAAGACCGGACTAGCGGGAAACGAGCAGTACTTC,CATSFKTGLAGNEQYF
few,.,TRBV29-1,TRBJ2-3,TGCAGCGTTGATTCTGGCACAGATACGCAGTATTTT,CSVDSGTDTQYF
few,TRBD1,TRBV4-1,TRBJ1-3,TGCGCCAGCAGCCAACCGACAGGGGGACGAAACACCATATATTTT,CASSQPTGGRNTIYF
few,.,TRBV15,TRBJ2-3,TGTGCCACCAGCAGAGATCCTCTATTTCGTGGGGGGCCCGCCACAGATACGCAGTATTTT,CATSRDPLFRGGPATDTQYF
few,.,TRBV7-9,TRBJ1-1,TGTGCCAGCACGTTACATCGGGCAGGGTTGAAAGCTTTCTTT,CASTLHRAGLKAFF
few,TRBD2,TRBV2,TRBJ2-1,TGTGCCAGCAGTGACTGGTTAGCGGGGGTCAATGAGCAGTTCTTC,CASSDWLAGVNEQFF
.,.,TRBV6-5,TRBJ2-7,TGTGCCAGCAGTACCCGTGACGGGAAGGACTGGGAGCAGTACTTC,CASSTRDGKDWEQYF
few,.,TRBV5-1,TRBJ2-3,TGCGCCAGCAGCCCGCAGGGGGATACGCAGTATTTT,CASSPQGDTQYF
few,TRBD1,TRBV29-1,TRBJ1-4,TGCAGCGTGGGGACAGGCTCCCATGAAAAACTGTTTTTT,CSVGTGSHEKLFF
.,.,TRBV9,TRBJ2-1,TGTGCCAGCAGCGATTTGGGTGCCAGCGAGCAGTTCTTC,CASSDLGASEQFF
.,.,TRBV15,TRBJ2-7,TGTGCCACCAGCAGAGAGGTTAGGGCGGGGCAGATCTACGAGCAGTACTTC,CATSREVRAGQIYEQYF
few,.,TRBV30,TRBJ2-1,TGTGCCTGGAATGGGGGGGCTTCCCACAATGAGCAGTTCTTC,CAWNGGASHNEQFF
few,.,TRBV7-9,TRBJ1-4,TGTGCCAGCAGCTTGTCAGTGAAAACTAATGAAAAACTGTTTTTT,CASSLSVKTNEKLFF
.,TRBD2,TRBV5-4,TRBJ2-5,TGTGCCAGCAGCCCTTACGGGGCGGGGGACCAAGAGACCCAGTACTTC,CASSPYGAGDQETQYF
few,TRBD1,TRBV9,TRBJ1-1,TGTGCCAGCTCCAGAGGGGGCTCCACTGAAGCTTTCTTT,CASSRGGSTEAFF
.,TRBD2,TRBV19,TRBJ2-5,TGTGCCAGTAGTCCTGTAGCGGGAGCAATGGAGACCCAGTACTTC,CASSPVAGAMETQYF
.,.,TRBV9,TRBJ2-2,TGTGCCAGCAGCGTAGGTCGAAGAAGTAACACCGGGGAGCTGTTTTTT,CASSVGRRSNTGELFF
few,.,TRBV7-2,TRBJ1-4,TGTGCCAGCAGCTTAGTACAAGAAAAACTGTTTTTT,CASSLVQEKLFF
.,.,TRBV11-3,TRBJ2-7,TGTGCCAGCAGCTTCAGGGGCCGGGGCGAGCAGTACTTC,CASSFRGRGEQYF
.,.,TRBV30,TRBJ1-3,TGTGCCTGGGGGCCCCCCATCAGGGAACGGACCATATATTTT,CAWGPPIRERTIYF
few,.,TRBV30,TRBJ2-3,TGTGCCTGGAGTCGGGACTCCTACACAGATACGCAGTATTTT,CAWSRDSYTDTQYF
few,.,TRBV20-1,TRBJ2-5,TGCAGTGCTAGAGTCGGACAGATGCAGTACTTC,CSARVGQMQYF
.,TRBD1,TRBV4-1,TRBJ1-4,TGCGCCAGCAGCCAAAGGTGGCGACAGGGGGAGGAAAAACTGTTTTTT,CASSQRWRQGEEKLFF
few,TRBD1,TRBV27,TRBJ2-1,TGTGCCAGCAGCCGGACAGGGCTTGAGCAGTTCTTC,CASSRTGLEQFF
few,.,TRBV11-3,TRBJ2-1,TGTGCCAGCAGCTTTGGGCAGATCTACAATGAGCAGTTCTTC,CASSFGQIYNEQFF